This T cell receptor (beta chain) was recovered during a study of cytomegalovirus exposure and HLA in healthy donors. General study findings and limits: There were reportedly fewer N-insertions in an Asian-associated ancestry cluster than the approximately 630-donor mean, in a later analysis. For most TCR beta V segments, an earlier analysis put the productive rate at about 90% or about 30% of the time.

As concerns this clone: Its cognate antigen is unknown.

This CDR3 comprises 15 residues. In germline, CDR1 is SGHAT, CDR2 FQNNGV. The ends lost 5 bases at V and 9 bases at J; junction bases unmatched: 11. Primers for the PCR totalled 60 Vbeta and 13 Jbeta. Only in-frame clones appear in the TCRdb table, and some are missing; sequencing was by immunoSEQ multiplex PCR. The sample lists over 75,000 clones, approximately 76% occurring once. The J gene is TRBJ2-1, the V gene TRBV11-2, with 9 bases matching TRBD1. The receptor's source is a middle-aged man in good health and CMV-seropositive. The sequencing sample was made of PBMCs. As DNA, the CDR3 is TGTGCCAGCAGCCTACCGGGACAGGGAGGTGGTGAGCAGTTCTTC. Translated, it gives CASSLPGQGGGEQFF.